One sample yielded the 28 T cell receptor beta chains listed below, sequenced in a study of Ad26.COV2.S vaccination and SARS-CoV-2 variants. Profiling relied on immunoSEQ multiplex PCR, and the TCRdb table lists in-frame clones only, not all of them. The sample consists of 300,000 to 450,000 clones, 85% of them appearing once. The treatment denotes: some 20 received Ad26.COV2.S at low or high dose, single or two shots; roughly 5 received placebo; per-sample allocation not given. It was on day 63 after the first vaccine or placebo injection that samples were taken. The sequenced sample was peripheral blood, obtained in a trial of Ad26.COV2.S vaccine versus placebo. These TCRs come from a person between 18 and 59 years old who received the Ad26.COV2.S COVID-19 vaccine or a placebo.

The rearrangement links TRBV12-3 or TRBV12-4 to TRBJ1-2; weak D call: TRBD1 (6 bases). Trimming removed 7 bases at V and 5 bases at J, with 14 bases between. This CDR3 is 13 amino acids long. The CDR3 DNA reads as TGTGCCAGCAACCCGGGGACATTTTATGGCTACACCTTC. This gives the protein CASNPGTFYGYTF.

The rearrangement uses TRBV4-3 and TRBJ1-1; D unclear. CDR1 and CDR2 from the germline V gene are LGHNA and YSLEER. The CDR3 sequence is 13 residues long. Trimming cost V 3 bases and J 5 bases, with 10 bases left between them. The CDR3 nucleotides read TGCGCCAGCAGCCAGGGCTGGGCGACTGAAGCTTTCTTT. Translating it yields CASSQGWATEAFF.

This chain connects TRBV30 to TRBJ1-4; tentative D call: TRBD1 (6 bases). From germline, CDR1 is GTSNPN and CDR2 SVGIG (reference sequence). CDR3 length equals 13 residues. V was cut by 2 bases and J by 10 bases, with 14 bases left in between. DNA for the CDR3: TGTGCCTGGAGTCTGGAGGGGGAGGCAAAACTGTTTTTT. As protein: CAWSLEGEAKLFF.

J is TRBJ2-2 and V is TRBV6-5, with a possible D match to TRBD1 (6 bases). The CDR3 runs to 14 residues. Between the trimmed V and J ends, which lost 4 bases and 4 bases, there was a span of 10 bases. Per germline, CDR1 MNHEY and CDR2 SVGAGI. CDR3 nucleotides: TGTGCCAGCAGTTTCCGAGGGGGCACCGGGGAGCTGTTTTTT. Residues: CASSFRGGTGELFF.

The chain uses TRBV27 and TRBJ1-1; the D gene is possibly TRBD1 (6 bases). This CDR3 spans 19 amino acids. CDR1 and CDR2 from the germline V gene are MNHEY and SMNVEV (reference sequence). The V and J ends lost 4 bases and 0 bases respectively, with 24 bases between them. The CDR3 loop reads CASSSPPLSTGELNTEAFF. The CDR3 nucleotides read TGTGCCAGCAGTTCTCCACCCCTCTCGACAGGAGAACTGAACACTGAAGCTTTCTTT.

J is TRBJ2-5 and V is TRBV30, with D possibly being TRBD1 or TRBD2 (5 bases each). V lost 2 bases and J 9 bases, leaving 22 bases between the germline ends. The germline V gene encodes CDR1 GTSNPN and CDR2 SVGIG (reference sequence). CDR3 length: 15 amino acids. The CDR3 loop is CAWSLQTGTGSAQYF. The CDR3 coding sequence is TGTGCCTGGAGTCTACAGACCGGGACGGGGAGCGCCCAGTACTTC.

The CDR3 spells CASSVWEYTGELFF. DNA of the CDR3: TGTGCCAGCAGCGTATGGGAGTACACCGGGGAGCTGTTTTTT. V usage is TRBV9 and J usage is TRBJ2-2; D perhaps matches TRBD2 (5 bases). Germline CDR1 and CDR2: SGDLS and YYNGEE. Trimming removed 1 base from V and 3 bases from J, with 7 bases in between. This CDR3 spans 14 amino acids.

V usage is TRBV2 and J usage is TRBJ2-5; D is unresolved. The CDR3 runs to 11 residues. CDR1 SNHLY and CDR2 FYNNEI come from the germline V gene. The V end was cut by 4 bases, the J end by 5 bases, with 5 bases between. CDR3 sequence reads: CASSGLETQYF. CDR3 bases: TGTGCCAGCAGTGGGTTGGAGACCCAGTACTTC.

The chain recombines TRBV2 with TRBJ2-3; D perhaps matches TRBD2 (6 bases). Between the trimmed V and J ends, which lost 3 bases and 1 base, there was a span of 23 bases. Germline V CDR1 and CDR2: SNHLY, FYNNEI. The length of the CDR3 is 19 residues. This CDR3 is CASSEFSGGVLFGTDTQYF. CDR3 nucleotides: TGTGCCAGCAGTGAGTTTAGCGGAGGGGTGCTATTTGGCACAGATACGCAGTATTTT.

The chain employs TRBV2 and TRBJ2-1; 9 bases agree with TRBD2. The CDR3 spans 14 residues. With 4 bases clipped from V and 8 bases from J, the junction kept 6 bases outside the gene matches. Germline V gene lookup returns CDR1 SNHLY and CDR2 FYNNEI. As DNA, the CDR3 is TGTGCCAGCAGTGTCAGCGGGAGGCGGTATGAGCAGTTCTTC. Encoded protein: CASSVSGRRYEQFF.

This chain connects TRBV7-8 to TRBJ1-4; D is perhaps TRBD1 (6 bases). The CDR3 runs to 16 residues. Germline V CDR1 and CDR2: SGHVS, FQNEAQ. Trimming left V 2 bases short and J 10 bases short, with 20 bases between. In DNA form, the CDR3 reads TGTGCCAGCAGCTTACCTACCTCCGGCGGGGGCGGAAAACTGTTTTTT. This translates into CASSLPTSGGGGKLFF.

The chain joins TRBV3-1 (or the pseudogene TRBV3-2) to TRBJ2-1, with 15 bases that match TRBD2. The J segment lost 0 bases and the V segment lost 5 bases, leaving 5 bases of the junction unmatched. CDR3 length: 18 amino acids. Per germline, CDR1 LGHDT and CDR2 YNNKEL (reference sequence). CDR3 sequence reads: CASSYGLAGGSSYNEQFF. CDR3 coding DNA: TGTGCCAGCAGCTACGGACTAGCGGGGGGGAGCTCCTACAATGAGCAGTTCTTC.

The chain employs TRBV6-2 or TRBV6-3 and TRBJ2-2, with D hard to call. The V gene's germline CDR1 is MNHEY and CDR2 SVGEGT. Trimming shortened V by 3 bases and J by 2 bases, and 13 bases separated the two germline ends. This CDR3 is built from 16 residues. In nucleotides, the CDR3 is TGTGCCAGCAGTTATGCTCTCTTGGGTAACACCGGGGAGCTGTTTTTT. Its translation is CASSYALLGNTGELFF.

The J gene is TRBJ1-2, the V gene TRBV2; D remains ambiguous. Between the trimmed V and J ends, which lost 10 bases and 4 bases, there was a span of 4 bases. The CDR3 extends over 9 amino acids. Germline CDR1 and CDR2: SNHLY and FYNNEI. The CDR3 coding sequence is TGTGCCATCATCTATGGCTACACCTTC. It yields the protein CAIIYGYTF.

The CDR3 loop is CASSVVTGTYNEQFF. The CDR3, as DNA: TGTGCCAGCAGCGTAGTTACCGGGACCTACAATGAGCAGTTCTTC. The rearrangement joins TRBV9 to TRBJ2-1, with a weak D call TRBD2 (5 bases). This CDR3 contains 15 residues. Germline V gene lookup returns CDR1 SGDLS and CDR2 YYNGEE. Trimming took 0 bases from V and 2 from J, leaving 9 bases between them.

The chain uses TRBV13 and TRBJ2-7; 9 bases map to TRBD1. This CDR3 comprises 14 residues. Germline assignment: CDR1 PRHDT and CDR2 FYEKMQ (reference sequence). The V and J ends lost 5 bases and 7 bases, in that order; junction bases with no gene match: 9. Written as DNA, the CDR3 is TGTGCCAGCAGCCCCTGGGACAGGGTATGGGAGCAGTACTTC. The encoded protein is CASSPWDRVWEQYF.

The chain recombines TRBV10-3 with TRBJ1-1, with 7 bases aligning to TRBD1. Trimming removed 4 bases from V and 8 bases from J; junction bases left unmatched: 7. Per germline, CDR1 ENHRY and CDR2 SYGVKD. The CDR3 loop spans 13 amino acids. This CDR3 reads CAISGGTAGEAFF. The CDR3, as DNA: TGTGCCATCAGTGGAGGGACAGCGGGAGAAGCTTTCTTT.

In its sample, this clone was seen a few times. This sequence joins TRBV6-5 and TRBJ2-7; D call uncertain. Trimming took 7 bases from V and 4 from J, leaving 17 bases between them. The CDR3 sequence is 14 residues long. Germline values: CDR1 MNHEY, CDR2 SVGAGI. The CDR3 region is CASILPRPPYEQYF. The CDR3 region has the DNA TGTGCCAGCATTCTTCCTAGACCTCCTTACGAGCAGTACTTC.

CDR3 loop: CASSLQGGNSPLHF. DNA for the CDR3: TGTGCCAGCAGCTTGCAGGGAGGAAATTCACCCCTCCACTTT. The V gene is TRBV11-2, the J gene TRBJ1-6; D is possibly TRBD1 (5 bases). Germline V gene data show CDR1 as SGHAT and CDR2 as FQNNGV. The CDR3 spans 14 residues. V was shortened by 3 bases and J by 7 bases, with 10 bases between the two germline ends.

The J gene is TRBJ2-7, the V gene TRBV6-6; 10 positions agree with TRBD1. J was trimmed by 3 bases and V by 5 bases; bases with no gene match: 16. CDR1 and CDR2 (germline): MNHNY, SVGAGI (reference sequence). The CDR3 runs to 18 residues. Here the CDR3 DNA reads TGTGCCAGCAGTCCTCGACAAGACAGGGGGCTAATCTACTACGAGCAGTACTTC. The encoded protein is CASSPRQDRGLIYYEQYF.

This chain joins TRBV7-9 and TRBJ1-4; no clear D gene. This CDR3 contains 14 residues. In germline, CDR1 is SEHNR, CDR2 FQNEAQ (reference sequence). Trimming left V 5 bases short and J 6 bases short, with 13 bases between. CDR3 DNA sequence: TGTGCCAGCAGCAATCAAGCCTGGGATGAAAAACTGTTTTTT. Translated: CASSNQAWDEKLFF.

This clone was picked up one time. CDR3 region: CAWNLGPSTDTQYF. CDR3 coding DNA: TGTGCCTGGAACCTAGGGCCGAGCACAGATACGCAGTATTTT. The V and J genes are TRBV30 and TRBJ2-3; no firm D call. The V gene's germline CDR1 is GTSNPN and CDR2 SVGIG (reference sequence). The CDR3 is 14 amino acids. V was cut by 4 bases and J by 0 bases, with 11 bases left in between.

The chain has TRBV19 and TRBJ2-5; 7 bases line up with TRBD2. Trimming removed 5 bases from V and 3 bases from J; junction bases left unmatched: 6. The CDR3 sequence is 14 residues long. CDR1 and CDR2 from the germline V gene are LNHDA and SQIVND (reference sequence). CDR3 nucleotide sequence: TGTGCCAGTAGTCCCGGGGGAGGGGAAGAGACCCAGTACTTC. Residues: CASSPGGGEETQYF.

The chain is built from TRBV12-3 or TRBV12-4 and TRBJ2-3; no clear D. The germline V and J ends were trimmed by 1 base and 6 bases, with 8 bases remaining between them. This CDR3 has 13 residues. CDR3 amino acids: CASSLERRDTQYF. CDR3 DNA sequence: TGTGCCAGCAGTTTAGAAAGGCGCGATACGCAGTATTTT.

This rearrangement joins TRBV6-2 or TRBV6-3 to TRBJ2-7, with a possible D match to TRBD1 (6 bases). The V gene's germline CDR1 is MNHEY and CDR2 SVGEGT. The CDR3 runs 13 residues. Trimming took 5 bases from V and 3 from J, leaving 11 bases between them. CDR3 in DNA: TGTGCCAGCAGTAACAGGGTGGGCTACGAGCAGTACTTC. Translation gives CASSNRVGYEQYF.

The chain links TRBV21-1 to TRBJ2-5; TRBD1 is taken as the D call from the table, unchecked against the DNA. TRBV21-1 is recorded as a pseudogene. This CDR3 is built from 16 residues. The DNA for the CDR3 is TGTGCCAGCAGCAAAGGGGCTGACAGGGTCCAAGAGACCCAGTACTTC. Protein product: CASSKGADRVQETQYF.

The gene calls are TRBV13 and TRBJ2-3; possibly TRBD1 or TRBD2 for D (5 bases each). V shed 6 bases and J shed 1 base, with 14 bases lying between them. CDR3 size: 15 residues. CDR1 and CDR2 (germline): PRHDT, FYEKMQ (reference sequence). Here the CDR3 DNA reads TGTGCCAGCAGGGTCGGGGACCGACGCACAGATACGCAGTATTTT. The encoded protein is CASRVGDRRTDTQYF.

The V gene is TRBV4-3, the J gene TRBJ2-1; maybe TRBD2 (7 bases). Trimming pared 0 bases from V and 7 bases from J, leaving 19 bases between. Germline assignment: CDR1 LGHNA and CDR2 YSLEER. This CDR3 is built from 17 residues. The CDR3 DNA reads TGCGCCAGCAGCCAAGAAGGGGGGGGGCTCTTAGCTAATGAGCAGTTCTTC. Its translation is CASSQEGGGLLANEQFF.